This T cell receptor (beta chain) appears in the sequencing data of a study of T cell changes during pregnancy in multiple sclerosis. The germline V gene has CDR1 SGHRS and CDR2 YFSETQ. The CDR3 sequence is 11 residues long. V was clipped by 7 bases and J by 7 bases, with 11 bases between them. The assay was immunoSEQ multiplex PCR, and TCRdb's table has in-frame clones only and misses some. The table shows approximately 65,000 clones, with 96% occurring only once. This clone was found a few times. The specimen comprised CD8+ T cells from peripheral blood mononuclear cells, sampled after pregnancy. This receptor was obtained from a female donor with multiple sclerosis, enrolled in a pregnancy study. V and J are TRBV5-1 and TRBJ1-1, with D perhaps TRBD1 (6 bases). CDR3 in DNA: TGCGCCAGCCGAGGGGGAGTTGAAGCTTTCTTT. As protein: CASRGGVEAFF.